Listed here are 16 T cell receptor beta chains from one sample, sequenced in a study of T-cell reconstitution after alpha-beta-depleted transplantation in children. Unique molecular identifiers were incorporated when the TCRbeta library was constructed. Using its own MiXCR run on the PCR reads, TCRdb lists one record per CDR3 protein. The table records fewer than 750,000 distinct CDR3 sequences, 25% to 30% of them present only once. The sequences come from PBMCs, collected before TCRalphabeta/CD19-depleted stem cell transplant. These receptors were taken from a boy younger than two with Wiskott-Aldrich syndrome, due to receive a stem cell transplant.

The gene calls are TRBV4-2 and TRBJ2-1; unclear D gene. The CDR3 is 13 amino acids. V gave up 1 base and J gave up 10 bases, with 11 bases separating them. CDR1 is LGHNA and CDR2 is YNFKEQ in the germline V gene. The chain's CDR3 is CASSQGNSDEQFF. The DNA for the CDR3 is TGTGCCAGCAGCCAAGGGAATTCAGACGAGCAGTTCTTC.

This sequence joins TRBV5-5 and TRBJ1-5; perhaps TRBD1 as D (6 bases). This CDR3 region has 17 residues. Trimming removed 0 bases at V and 0 bases at J, with 13 bases between. Germline V lookup: CDR1 SGHKS, CDR2 YYEKEE (reference sequence). CDR3: CASSLGQAPYSNQPQHF. CDR3 coding DNA: TGTGCCAGCAGCTTGGGACAGGCTCCTTATAGCAATCAGCCCCAGCATTTT.

This clonotype was counted a few times. This sequence joins TRBV27 and TRBJ2-5; 7 nucleotides match TRBD2. V lost 5 bases to trimming and J lost 2 bases; unmatched junction nucleotides: 5. The germline gives CDR1 MNHEY, CDR2 SMNVEV (reference sequence). The CDR3 covers 14 residues. The CDR3 nucleotides are TGTGCCAGCAGTCGCCGGGGGGTACAAGAGACCCAGTACTTC. This gives the protein CASSRRGVQETQYF.

This chain joins TRBV28 and TRBJ2-4, with D possibly matching TRBD2 (6 bases). Germline loops: CDR1 MDHEN, CDR2 SYDVKM. The CDR3 loop spans 16 amino acids. The V end lost 7 bases, the J end lost 0 bases, and 16 bases lay between the germline ends. This chain's CDR3 is CASIPGGVGAKNIQYF. Here the CDR3 DNA reads TGTGCCAGCATTCCCGGGGGTGTGGGAGCCAAAAACATTCAGTACTTC.

The chain links TRBV27 to TRBJ2-6; D is tentatively TRBD1 or TRBD2 (5 bases each). Trimming removed 1 base from V and 2 bases from J, with 6 bases in between. Per the germline V gene, CDR1 is MNHEY and CDR2 is SMNVEV (reference sequence). This CDR3 has 15 residues. CDR3 sequence: CASSLWGTGANVLTF. The CDR3 nucleotides are TGTGCCAGCAGTTTATGGGGGACTGGGGCCAACGTCCTGACTTTC.

This clonotype occurred a few times. The chain links TRBV20-1 to TRBJ2-5; D gene uncertain. The CDR3 contains 11 residues. Trimming stripped 4 bases from V and 4 bases from J, with 7 bases between. Germline V gene lookup returns CDR1 DFQATT and CDR2 SNEGSKA (reference sequence). This CDR3 reads CSATRAETQYF. Here the CDR3 DNA reads TGCAGTGCTACGAGAGCAGAGACCCAGTACTTC.

CDR3 DNA sequence: TGTGCCATCAGTGCTAAGGGGGATACGCAGTATTTT. Its protein is CAISAKGDTQYF. This sequence joins TRBV10-3 and TRBJ2-3; D is possibly TRBD1 (5 bases). CDR3 length: 12 amino acids. CDR1 is ENHRY and CDR2 is SYGVKD in the germline V gene. V lost 4 bases and J 6 bases, leaving 8 bases between the germline ends.

The V gene is TRBV12-3 or TRBV12-4, the J gene TRBJ2-7; 9 bases align to TRBD1. The trim removed 6 bases at V and 1 base at J, leaving 7 bases unmatched. This CDR3 is 15 amino acids long. The CDR3 protein is CASSLPGQGSYEQYF. CDR3 bases: TGTGCCAGCAGCCTGCCGGGACAGGGATCCTACGAGCAGTACTTC.

This clonotype was counted between two and nine times. The rearrangement uses TRBV5-5 and TRBJ2-2; 9 bases align to TRBD2. Germline values: CDR1 SGHKS, CDR2 YYEKEE (reference sequence). There are 16 residues in the CDR3. The trim removed 2 bases at V and 5 bases at J, leaving 7 bases unmatched. The CDR3 is CASSFPTSGATGELFF. Written as DNA, the CDR3 is TGTGCCAGCAGCTTCCCGACTAGCGGAGCTACCGGGGAGCTGTTTTTT.

This chain connects TRBV29-1 to TRBJ2-7; D unclear. V lost 4 bases to trimming and J lost 2 bases, with 9 bases between them. The CDR3 loop spans 12 amino acids. CDR1 SQVTM and CDR2 ANQGSEA come from the germline V gene. This CDR3 reads CSVAEVPYEQYF. Here the CDR3 DNA reads TGCAGCGTTGCTGAGGTGCCCTACGAGCAGTACTTC.

V and J are TRBV20-1 and TRBJ2-7, with 8 bases identical to TRBD1. The CDR3 runs to 14 residues. V shed 2 bases, J shed 5 bases, and the junction held 8 bases outside the gene matches. Germline V gene lookup returns CDR1 DFQATT and CDR2 SNEGSKA (reference sequence). The CDR3 is CSARPGGASHEQYF. CDR3 nucleotides: TGCAGTGCTAGACCAGGGGGCGCTTCCCACGAGCAGTACTTC.

In this sample, this clonotype turned up a few times. The J gene is TRBJ2-3, the V gene TRBV20-1; D is possibly TRBD1 (5 bases). Germline V CDR1 and CDR2: DFQATT, SNEGSKA (reference sequence). V was clipped by 2 bases and J by 6 bases, with 12 bases between them. This CDR3 is built from 13 residues. CDR3 loop: CSARKTVSDTQYF. CDR3 nucleotides: TGCAGTGCTAGAAAGACAGTATCCGATACGCAGTATTTT.

The V gene is TRBV27, the J gene TRBJ2-3; 7 nucleotides agree with TRBD2. This CDR3 contains 13 residues. The ends lost 11 bases at V and 4 bases at J; junction bases unmatched: 9. The V gene's germline CDR1 is MNHEY and CDR2 SMNVEV (reference sequence). The CDR3 loop reads CAAGGGSADTQYF. The DNA for the CDR3 is TGTGCCGCCGGTGGCGGGAGCGCAGATACGCAGTATTTT.

This chain connects TRBV6-2 or TRBV6-3 to TRBJ2-7, with TRBD2 identical over 14 bases. Losses at the gene ends were 5 bases for V and 4 bases for J; bases not matched to a gene: 4. The CDR3 consists of 15 residues. Per germline, CDR1 MNHEY and CDR2 SVGEGT. CDR3 sequence reads: CASSGTSGSRYEQYF. The CDR3 DNA sequence: TGTGCCAGCAGTGGGACTAGCGGGAGCAGGTACGAGCAGTACTTC.

This clonotype was seen a handful of times. The genes are TRBV5-1 and TRBJ2-1; 11 positions match TRBD2. This CDR3 is built from 15 residues. The germline gives CDR1 SGHRS, CDR2 YFSETQ. Trimming took 5 bases from V and 8 from J; bases not matched to a gene: 9. The chain's CDR3 is CASSKLAGGPYEQFF. The CDR3 DNA follows: TGCGCCAGCAGTAAGTTAGCGGGAGGGCCCTATGAGCAGTTCTTC.

The V call is TRBV25-1, the J call TRBJ2-3; tentatively, D is TRBD2 (5 bases). The ends were cut back, 4 bases at V and 2 bases at J, with 13 bases in the middle. CDR3 size: 15 residues. Germline V gene data show CDR1 as MGHDK and CDR2 as SYGVNS. In DNA form, the CDR3 reads TGTGCCAGCAGTGCCCGGGATCTCATCACAGATACGCAGTATTTT. Its protein is CASSARDLITDTQYF.